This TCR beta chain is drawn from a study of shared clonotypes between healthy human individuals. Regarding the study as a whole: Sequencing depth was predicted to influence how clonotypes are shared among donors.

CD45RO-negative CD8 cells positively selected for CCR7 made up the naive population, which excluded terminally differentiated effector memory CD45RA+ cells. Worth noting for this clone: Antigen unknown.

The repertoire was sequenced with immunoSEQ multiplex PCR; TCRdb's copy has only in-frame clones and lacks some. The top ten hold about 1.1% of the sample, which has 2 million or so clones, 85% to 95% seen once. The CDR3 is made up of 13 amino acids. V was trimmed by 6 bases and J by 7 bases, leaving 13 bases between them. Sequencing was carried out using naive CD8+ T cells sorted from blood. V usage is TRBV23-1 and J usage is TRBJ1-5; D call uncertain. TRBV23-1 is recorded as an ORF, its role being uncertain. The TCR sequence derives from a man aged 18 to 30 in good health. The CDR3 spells CASSWTEGQPQHF. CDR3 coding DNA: TGCGCCAGCAGCTGGACCGAAGGGCAGCCCCAGCATTTT.